This TCR beta chain was obtained from a study of T cell responses to AZD1222 COVID-19 vaccine. This CDR3 region has 14 residues. The germline gives CDR1 SGHNT, CDR2 YENEEA. V was pared by 4 bases and J by 6 bases, with 13 bases between. Method: immunoSEQ multiplex PCR; TCRdb's copy keeps in-frame clones and lacks some. The sample lists around 66,000 clones, 88% occurring once. This sequence originates from an adult who received the MenACWY meningococcal vaccine as a control. The sequencing here drew on peripheral blood, taken 28 days after the second dose of the MenACWY control vaccine. The chain is built from TRBV11-3 and TRBJ2-1; the D gene is possibly TRBD1 (5 bases). The CDR3 reads CASSSLDSSNEQFF. The CDR3 bases are TGTGCCAGCAGCTCCCTAGACAGCAGCAATGAGCAGTTCTTC.